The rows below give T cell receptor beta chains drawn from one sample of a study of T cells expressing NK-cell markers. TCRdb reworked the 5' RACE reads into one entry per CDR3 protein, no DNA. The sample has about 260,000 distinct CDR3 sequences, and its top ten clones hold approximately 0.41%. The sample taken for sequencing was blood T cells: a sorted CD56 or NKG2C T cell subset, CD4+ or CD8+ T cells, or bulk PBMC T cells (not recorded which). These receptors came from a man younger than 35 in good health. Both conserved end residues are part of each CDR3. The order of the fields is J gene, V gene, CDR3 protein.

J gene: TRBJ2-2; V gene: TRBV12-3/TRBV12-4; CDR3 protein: CASSLGRRELFF
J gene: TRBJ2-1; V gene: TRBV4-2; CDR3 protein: CASSQSLGTGRNEQFF
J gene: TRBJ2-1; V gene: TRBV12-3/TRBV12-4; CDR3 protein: CASTRLDHNEQFF
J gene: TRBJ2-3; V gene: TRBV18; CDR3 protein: CASSPVGRSDTQYF
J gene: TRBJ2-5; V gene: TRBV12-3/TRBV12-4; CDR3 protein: CASTLQSFQETQYF
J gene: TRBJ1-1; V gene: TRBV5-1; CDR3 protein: CASSLGGREVGEAFF
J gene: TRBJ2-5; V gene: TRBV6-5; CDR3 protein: CASSSNSQETQYF
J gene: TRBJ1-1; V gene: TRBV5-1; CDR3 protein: CASTPGEVRAEAFF
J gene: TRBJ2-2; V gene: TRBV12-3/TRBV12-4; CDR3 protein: CASRSGKYTGELFF
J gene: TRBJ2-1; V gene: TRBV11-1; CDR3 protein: CASSLADYAPSEAYNEQFF
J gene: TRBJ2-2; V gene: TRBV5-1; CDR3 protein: CASSLEGGRLTGELFF
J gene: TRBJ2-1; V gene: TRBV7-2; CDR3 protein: CASSSRLAGGFNEQFF
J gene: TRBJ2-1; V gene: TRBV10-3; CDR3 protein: CAISERLAGGPEQFF
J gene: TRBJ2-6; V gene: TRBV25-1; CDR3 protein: CASLGTVGANVLTF
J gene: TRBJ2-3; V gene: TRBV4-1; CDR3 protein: CASSQDLASAERGDTQYF
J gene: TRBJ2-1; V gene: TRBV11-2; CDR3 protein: CASSFRTQDVVNEQFF
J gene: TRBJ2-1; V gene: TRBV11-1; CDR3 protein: CASSGLAGVYEQFF
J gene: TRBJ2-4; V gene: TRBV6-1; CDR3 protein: CASSPRDSLKNIQYF
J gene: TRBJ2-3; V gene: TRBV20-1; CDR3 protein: CSATGPTWDTQYF
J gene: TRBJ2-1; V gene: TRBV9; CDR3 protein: CASSTDGRAFDEQFF
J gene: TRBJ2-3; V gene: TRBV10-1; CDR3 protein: CASSEPSGRDVDTQYF
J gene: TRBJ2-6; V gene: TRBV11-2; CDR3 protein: CASTLDPAGASGANVLTF
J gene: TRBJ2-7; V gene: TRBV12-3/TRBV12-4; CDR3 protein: CASSPLGTSGSSEQYF
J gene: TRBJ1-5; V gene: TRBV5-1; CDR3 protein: CASSCPRDKYSNQPQHF
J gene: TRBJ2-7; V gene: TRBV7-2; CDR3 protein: CASSLVGGQGSSYEQYF
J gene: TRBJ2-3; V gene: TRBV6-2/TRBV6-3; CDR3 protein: CASSSPGRPDTQYF
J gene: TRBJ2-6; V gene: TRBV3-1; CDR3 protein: CASSQLIGRSGANVLTF
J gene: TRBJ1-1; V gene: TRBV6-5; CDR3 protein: CASSLARGLNTEAFF
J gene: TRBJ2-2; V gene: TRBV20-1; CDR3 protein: CSVKGLVTGELFF
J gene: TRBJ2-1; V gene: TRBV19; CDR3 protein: CASSRIRGQGYNEQFF
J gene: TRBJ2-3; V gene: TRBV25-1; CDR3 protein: CASRSAGLDTQYF
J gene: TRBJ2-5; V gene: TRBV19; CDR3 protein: CASSIGQGTLQETQYF
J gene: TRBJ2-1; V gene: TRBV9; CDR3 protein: CASSVELAGRNEQFF
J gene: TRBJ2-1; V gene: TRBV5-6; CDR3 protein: CASSLRRATYNEQFF
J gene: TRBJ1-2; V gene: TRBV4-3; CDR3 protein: CASSQDDREVSYTF
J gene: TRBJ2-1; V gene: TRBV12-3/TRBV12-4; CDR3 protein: CASKGPGNEQFF
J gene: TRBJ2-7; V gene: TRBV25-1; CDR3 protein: CASSDSLGQYF
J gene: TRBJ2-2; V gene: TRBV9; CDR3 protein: CASSVSGTGELFF
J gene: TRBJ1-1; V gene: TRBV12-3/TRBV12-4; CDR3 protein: CASSLLPVENTEAFF
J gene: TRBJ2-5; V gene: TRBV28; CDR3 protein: CASSLGRVPETQYF
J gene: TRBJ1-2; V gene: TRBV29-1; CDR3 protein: CSVVAQAYGYTF
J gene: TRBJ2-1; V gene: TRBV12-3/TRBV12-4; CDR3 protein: CASTLISNEQFF
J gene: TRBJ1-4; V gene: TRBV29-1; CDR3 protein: CSAGTARNEKLFF
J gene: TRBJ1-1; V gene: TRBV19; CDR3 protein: CASSTRQRTEAFF
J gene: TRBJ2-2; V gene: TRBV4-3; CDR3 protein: CASSQGLAGGPWTGELFF
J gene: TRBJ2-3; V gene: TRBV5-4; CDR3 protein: CASSLTSGTTSTDTQYF
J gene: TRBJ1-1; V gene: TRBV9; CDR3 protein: CASSVAGGASTEAFF
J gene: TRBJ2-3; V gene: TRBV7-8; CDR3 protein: CASSSWTSGRGTDTQYF
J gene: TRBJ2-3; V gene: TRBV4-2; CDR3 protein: CASSIETTDTQYF
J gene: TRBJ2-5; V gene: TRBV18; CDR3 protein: CASSPIGGYEETQYF
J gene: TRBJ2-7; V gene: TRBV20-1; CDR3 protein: CSALRGGTYEQYF
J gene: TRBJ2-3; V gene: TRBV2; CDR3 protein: CASRPGLTGADTQYF
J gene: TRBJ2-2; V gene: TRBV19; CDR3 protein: CATKGGHLFGELFF